This TCR beta chain was observed in a study of shared clonotypes between healthy human individuals. Study-wide results and caveats: Among donors, sharing of clonotypes was expected to be affected by sequencing depth. Non-shared clonotypes showed lower generation probabilities than clonotypes common to all four donors.

The CDR3 is 14 residues long. Germline values: CDR1 WSHSY, CDR2 SAAADI. V dropped 3 bases and J dropped 5 bases, with 10 bases sitting between them. Positively selected for CCR7, the CD45RO-negative cells used as naive CD8 cells excluded terminally differentiated effector memory CD45RA+ cells. HIV-negative, healthy adults without recent acute infections or vaccinations were the donors. Per sorted-subset replicate PCR, input was approximately 180 ng DNA, representing about 29,000 T cell genomes. Assay used: immunoSEQ multiplex PCR; TCRdb lists only in-frame clones, some missing. Among fewer than 1 million clones listed, around 96% were seen once. With regard to this clone: Its antigen is still unknown.

The rearrangement uses TRBV10-2 and TRBJ1-4; TRBD1 might be the D (6 bases). The sample consisted of naive CD8+ T cells sorted from blood. The clonotype was recovered from a man in his thirties or forties in good health. CDR3 sequence: CASSDGGRNEKLFF. CDR3 in DNA: TGCGCCAGCAGTGATGGGGGGCGGAATGAAAAACTGTTTTTT.